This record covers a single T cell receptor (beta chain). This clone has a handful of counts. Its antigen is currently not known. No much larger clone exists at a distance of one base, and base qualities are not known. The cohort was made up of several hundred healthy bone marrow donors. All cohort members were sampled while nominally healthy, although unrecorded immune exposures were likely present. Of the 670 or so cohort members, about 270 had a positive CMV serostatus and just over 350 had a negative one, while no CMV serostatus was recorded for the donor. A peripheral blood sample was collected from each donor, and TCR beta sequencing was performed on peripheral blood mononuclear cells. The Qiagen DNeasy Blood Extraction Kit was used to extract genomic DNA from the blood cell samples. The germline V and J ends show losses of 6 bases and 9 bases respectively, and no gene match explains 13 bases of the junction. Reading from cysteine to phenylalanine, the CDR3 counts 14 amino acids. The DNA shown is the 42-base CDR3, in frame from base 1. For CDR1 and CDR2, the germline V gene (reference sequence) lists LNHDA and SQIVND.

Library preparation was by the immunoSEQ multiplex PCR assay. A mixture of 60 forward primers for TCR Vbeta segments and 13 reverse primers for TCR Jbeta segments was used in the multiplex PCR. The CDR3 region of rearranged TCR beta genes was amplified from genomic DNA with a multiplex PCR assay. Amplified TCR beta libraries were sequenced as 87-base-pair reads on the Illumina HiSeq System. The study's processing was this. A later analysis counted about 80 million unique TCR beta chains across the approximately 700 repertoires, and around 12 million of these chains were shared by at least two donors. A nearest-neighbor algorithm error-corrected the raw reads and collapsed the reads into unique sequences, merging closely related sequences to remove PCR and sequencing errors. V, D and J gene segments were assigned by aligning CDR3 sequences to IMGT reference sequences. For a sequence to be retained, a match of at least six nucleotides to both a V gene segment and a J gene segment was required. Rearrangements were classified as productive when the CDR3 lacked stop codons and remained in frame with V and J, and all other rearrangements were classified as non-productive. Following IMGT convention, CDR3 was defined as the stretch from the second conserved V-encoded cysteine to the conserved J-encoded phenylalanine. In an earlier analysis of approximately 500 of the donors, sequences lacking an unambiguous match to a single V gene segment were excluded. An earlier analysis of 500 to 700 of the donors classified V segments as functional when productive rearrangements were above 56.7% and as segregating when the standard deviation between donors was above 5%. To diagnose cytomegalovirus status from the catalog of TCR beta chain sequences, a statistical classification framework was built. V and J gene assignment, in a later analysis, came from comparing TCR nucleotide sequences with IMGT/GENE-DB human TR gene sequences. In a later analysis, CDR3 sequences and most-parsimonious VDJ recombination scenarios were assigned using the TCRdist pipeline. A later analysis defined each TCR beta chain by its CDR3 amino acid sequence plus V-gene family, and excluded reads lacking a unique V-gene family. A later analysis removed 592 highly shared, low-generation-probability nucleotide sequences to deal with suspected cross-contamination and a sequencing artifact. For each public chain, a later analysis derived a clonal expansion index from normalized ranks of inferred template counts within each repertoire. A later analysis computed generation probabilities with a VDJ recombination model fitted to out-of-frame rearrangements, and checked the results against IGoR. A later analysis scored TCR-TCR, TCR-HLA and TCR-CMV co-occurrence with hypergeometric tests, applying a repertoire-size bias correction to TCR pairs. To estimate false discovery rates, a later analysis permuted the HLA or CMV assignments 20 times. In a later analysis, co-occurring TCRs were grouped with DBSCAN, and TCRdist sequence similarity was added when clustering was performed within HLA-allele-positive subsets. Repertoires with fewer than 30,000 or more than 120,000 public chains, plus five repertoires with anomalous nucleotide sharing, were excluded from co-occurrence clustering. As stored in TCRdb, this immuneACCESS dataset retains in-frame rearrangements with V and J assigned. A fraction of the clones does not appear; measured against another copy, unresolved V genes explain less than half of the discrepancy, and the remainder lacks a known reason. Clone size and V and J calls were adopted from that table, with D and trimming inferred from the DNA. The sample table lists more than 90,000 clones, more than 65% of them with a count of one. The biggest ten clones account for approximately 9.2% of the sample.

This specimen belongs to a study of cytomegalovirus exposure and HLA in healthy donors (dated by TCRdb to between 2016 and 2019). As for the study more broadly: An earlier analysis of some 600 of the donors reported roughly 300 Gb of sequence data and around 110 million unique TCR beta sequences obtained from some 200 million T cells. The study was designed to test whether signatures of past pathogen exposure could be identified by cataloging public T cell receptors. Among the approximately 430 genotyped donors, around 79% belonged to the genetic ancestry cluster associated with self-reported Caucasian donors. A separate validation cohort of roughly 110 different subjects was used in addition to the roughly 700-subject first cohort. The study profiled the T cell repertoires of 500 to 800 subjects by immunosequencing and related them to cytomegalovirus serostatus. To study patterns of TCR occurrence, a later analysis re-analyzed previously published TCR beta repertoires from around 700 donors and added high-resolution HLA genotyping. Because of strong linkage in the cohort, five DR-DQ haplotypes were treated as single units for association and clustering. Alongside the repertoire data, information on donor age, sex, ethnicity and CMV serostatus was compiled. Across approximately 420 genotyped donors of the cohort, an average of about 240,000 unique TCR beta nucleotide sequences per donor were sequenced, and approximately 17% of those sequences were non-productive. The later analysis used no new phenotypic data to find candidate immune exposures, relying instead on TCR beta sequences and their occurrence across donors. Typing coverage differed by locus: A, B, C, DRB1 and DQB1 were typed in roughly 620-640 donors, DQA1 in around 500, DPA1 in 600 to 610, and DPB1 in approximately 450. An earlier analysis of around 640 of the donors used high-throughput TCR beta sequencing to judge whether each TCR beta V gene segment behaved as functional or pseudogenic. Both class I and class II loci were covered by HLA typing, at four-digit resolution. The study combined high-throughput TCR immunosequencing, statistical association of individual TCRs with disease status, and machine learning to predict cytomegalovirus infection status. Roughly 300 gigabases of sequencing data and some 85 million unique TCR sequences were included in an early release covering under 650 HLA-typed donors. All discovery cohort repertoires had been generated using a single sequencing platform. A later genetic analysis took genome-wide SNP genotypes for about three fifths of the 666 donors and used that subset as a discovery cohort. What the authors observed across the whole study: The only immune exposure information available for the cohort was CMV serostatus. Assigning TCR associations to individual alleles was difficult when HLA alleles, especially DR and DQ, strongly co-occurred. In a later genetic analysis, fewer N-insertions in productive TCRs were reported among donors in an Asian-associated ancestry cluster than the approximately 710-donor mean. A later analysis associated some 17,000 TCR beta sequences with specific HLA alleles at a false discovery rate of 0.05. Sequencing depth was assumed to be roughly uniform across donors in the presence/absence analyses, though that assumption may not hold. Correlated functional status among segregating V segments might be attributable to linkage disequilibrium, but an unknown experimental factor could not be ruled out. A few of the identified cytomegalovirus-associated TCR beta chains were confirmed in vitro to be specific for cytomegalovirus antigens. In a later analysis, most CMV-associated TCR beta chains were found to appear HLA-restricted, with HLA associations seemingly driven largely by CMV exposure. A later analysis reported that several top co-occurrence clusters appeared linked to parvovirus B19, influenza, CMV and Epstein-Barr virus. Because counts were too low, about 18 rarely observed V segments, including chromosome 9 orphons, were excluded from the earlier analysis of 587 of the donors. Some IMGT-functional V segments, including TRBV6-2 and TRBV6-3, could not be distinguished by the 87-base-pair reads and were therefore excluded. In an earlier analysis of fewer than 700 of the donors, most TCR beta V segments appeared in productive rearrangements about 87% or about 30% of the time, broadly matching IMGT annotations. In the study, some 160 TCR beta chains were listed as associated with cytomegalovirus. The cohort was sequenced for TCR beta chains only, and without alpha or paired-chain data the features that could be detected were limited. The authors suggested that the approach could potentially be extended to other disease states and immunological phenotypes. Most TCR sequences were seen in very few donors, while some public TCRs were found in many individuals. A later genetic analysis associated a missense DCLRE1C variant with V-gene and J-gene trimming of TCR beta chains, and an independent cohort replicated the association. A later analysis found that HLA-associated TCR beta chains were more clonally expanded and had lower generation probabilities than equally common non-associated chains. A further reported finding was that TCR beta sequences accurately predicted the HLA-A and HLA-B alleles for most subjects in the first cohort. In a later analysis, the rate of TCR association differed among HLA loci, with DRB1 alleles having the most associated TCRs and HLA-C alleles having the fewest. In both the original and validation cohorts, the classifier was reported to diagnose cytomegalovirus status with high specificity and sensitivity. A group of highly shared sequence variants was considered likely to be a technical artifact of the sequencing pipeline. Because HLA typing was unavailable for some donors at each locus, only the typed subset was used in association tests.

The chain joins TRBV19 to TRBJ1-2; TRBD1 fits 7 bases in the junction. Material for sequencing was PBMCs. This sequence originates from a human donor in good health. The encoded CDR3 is CASSQPQGRRSYTF. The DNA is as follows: TGTGCCAGTAGCCAACCACAGGGGCGGCGGAGCTACACCTTC.